Given below is one T cell receptor (beta chain) in context. The target of this receptor is not known. Base qualities are not recorded, but no much larger clone differs from it by a single base. This sample stems from a study of cytomegalovirus exposure and HLA in healthy donors (dated by TCRdb to about 2017). Broadly, across the study: In an earlier analysis of some 550 of the donors, 276 Gb of sequence data and some 120 million unique TCR beta sequences from about 179 million T cells were reported. An early release covering roughly 580 HLA-typed donors comprised about 300 gigabases of sequencing data and tens of millions of unique TCR sequences. Of the approximately 400 genotyped donors, over 65% fell in the genetic ancestry cluster associated with self-reported Caucasian donors. The study aimed to test whether signatures of past pathogen exposure could be identified by cataloging public T cell receptors. The study profiled the T cell repertoires of 500 to 800 subjects by immunosequencing and related them to cytomegalovirus serostatus. A separate validation cohort of roughly 120 different subjects was used in addition to the roughly 670-subject first cohort. To predict cytomegalovirus infection status, the study brought together high-throughput TCR immunosequencing, statistical association of individual TCRs with disease status, and machine learning. A later analysis re-analyzed previously published TCR beta repertoires from 660 or so donors and added high-resolution HLA genotyping to study TCR occurrence patterns. Rather than drawing on any new phenotypic data, the later analysis identified candidate immune exposures from TCR beta sequences and the way those sequences occurred across donors. An earlier analysis of approximately 640 of the donors applied high-throughput TCR beta sequencing to assess whether each TCR beta V gene segment acted as functional or pseudogenic. Donor age, sex, ethnicity and CMV serostatus were collected together with the repertoire data. A later genetic analysis took genome-wide SNP genotypes for about 55% of the roughly 700 donors and used that subset as a discovery cohort. Every discovery cohort repertoire had been produced on one sequencing platform. HLA typing included class I and class II loci at four-digit resolution. Typing coverage differed by locus: A, B, C, DRB1 and DQB1 were typed in roughly 629-630 donors, DQA1 in 522, DPA1 in some 570, and DPB1 in just under 480. Because of strong linkage in the cohort, four to six DR-DQ haplotypes were treated as single units for association and clustering. On average, about 240,000 unique TCR beta nucleotide sequences were sequenced per donor among a few hundred genotyped donors of the cohort, with roughly 18% of those sequences being non-productive. Results the study describes overall, beyond this receptor: For the cohort, immune exposure information was limited to CMV serostatus. Because HLA typing was missing for some donors at each locus, association tests included only the typed subset. In a later analysis, the rate of TCR association differed among HLA loci, with DRB1 alleles having the most associated TCRs and HLA-C alleles having the fewest. A later genetic analysis reported fewer N-insertions in productive TCRs among donors in an Asian-associated ancestry cluster than the roughly 700-donor mean. Only TCR beta chains were sequenced in this cohort, and the absence of alpha or paired-chain data limited detectable features. Some IMGT-functional V segments, including TRBV6-2 and TRBV6-3, could not be distinguished by the 87-base-pair reads and were therefore excluded. In vitro tests confirmed that three of the cytomegalovirus-associated TCR beta chains recognize cytomegalovirus antigens. Several of the top co-occurrence clusters appeared to be linked to parvovirus B19, influenza, CMV and Epstein-Barr virus, according to a later analysis. A later analysis found that most CMV-associated TCR beta chains appeared HLA-restricted, with HLA associations seemingly driven largely by CMV exposure. V-gene and J-gene trimming of TCR beta chains was associated with a missense DCLRE1C variant in a later genetic analysis, and the association was replicated in an independent cohort. A further reported finding was that TCR beta sequences accurately predicted the HLA-A and HLA-B alleles for most subjects in the first cohort. When HLA alleles, especially DR and DQ, strongly co-occurred, attributing TCR associations to individual alleles was difficult. Across donors, most TCR sequences were observed very rarely, whereas some public TCRs were present in many individuals. In an earlier analysis of 587 of the donors, most TCR beta V segments were observed in productive rearrangements about 87% or about 30% of the time, broadly matching IMGT annotations. Linkage disequilibrium might explain the correlated functional status among segregating V segments, but an unknown experimental factor could not be ruled out. The study listed 150 to 200 TCR beta chains as associated with cytomegalovirus. A cluster of highly shared sequence variants was judged likely to be a technical artifact of the sequencing pipeline. Cytomegalovirus status was reported to be diagnosed by the classifier with high specificity and sensitivity in both the original and validation cohorts. About 17 rarely observed V segments, including chromosome 9 orphons, were excluded from the earlier analysis of a few hundred of the donors because counts were too low. Specific HLA alleles were associated with 16,951 TCR beta sequences at a false discovery rate of 0.05 in a later analysis. The authors suggested that the approach could potentially be extended to other disease states and immunological phenotypes. In a later analysis, HLA-associated TCR beta chains showed more clonal expansion and lower generation probabilities than non-associated chains that were equally common. Roughly uniform sequencing depth across donors was assumed in presence/absence analyses, although this assumption may not hold.

The receptor library was made with the immunoSEQ multiplex PCR assay. For the multiplex PCR, a mixture combining 60 forward primers for TCR Vbeta segments and 13 reverse primers for TCR Jbeta segments was used. Amplification of the CDR3 region of rearranged TCR beta genes was performed with a multiplex PCR assay on genomic DNA. On the Illumina HiSeq System, the amplified TCR beta libraries were sequenced as 87-base-pair reads. In the original analysis: Across the 500 to 850 repertoires, a later analysis counted tens of millions of unique TCR beta chains, approximately 12 million of which were shared by at least two donors. Raw reads were error-corrected and collapsed into unique sequences by a nearest-neighbor algorithm in which closely related sequences were merged to remove PCR and sequencing errors. To assign V, D and J gene segments, CDR3 sequences were aligned to IMGT reference sequences. For a sequence to be retained, a match of at least six nucleotides to both a V gene segment and a J gene segment was required. A rearrangement was called productive if the CDR3 had no stop codons and remained in frame with V and J, and every other rearrangement was called non-productive. CDR3 was defined according to IMGT convention as the region running from the second conserved V-encoded cysteine to the conserved J-encoded phenylalanine. The earlier analysis of 450 to 750 of the donors excluded any sequence lacking an unambiguous match to a single V gene segment. In an earlier analysis of around 600 of the donors, V segments were called functional above 56.7% productive rearrangements and were called segregating when the between-donor standard deviation exceeded 5%. To diagnose cytomegalovirus status from the catalog of TCR beta chain sequences, a statistical classification framework was built. A later analysis assigned V and J genes by comparing TCR nucleotide sequences with IMGT/GENE-DB human TR gene sequences. A later analysis assigned CDR3 sequences and most-parsimonious VDJ recombination scenarios with the TCRdist pipeline. A later analysis defined each TCR beta chain by its CDR3 amino acid sequence plus V-gene family, and excluded reads lacking a unique V-gene family. To address suspected cross-contamination and a sequencing artifact, a later analysis removed 550 to 750 highly shared, low-generation-probability nucleotide sequences. For each public chain, a later analysis derived a clonal expansion index from normalized ranks of inferred template counts within each repertoire. In a later analysis, generation probabilities were computed with a VDJ recombination model fitted to out-of-frame rearrangements, and the resulting probabilities were checked against IGoR. In a later analysis, TCR-TCR, TCR-HLA and TCR-CMV co-occurrence was scored with hypergeometric tests, and a repertoire-size bias correction was applied to TCR pairs. False discovery rates were estimated in a later analysis by permuting HLA or CMV assignments 20 times. A later analysis grouped co-occurring TCRs with DBSCAN, adding TCRdist sequence similarity when clustering within HLA-allele-positive subsets. Repertoires with fewer than 30,000 or more than 120,000 public chains, plus five repertoires with anomalous nucleotide sharing, were excluded from co-occurrence clustering. TCRdb holds this immuneACCESS table with in-frame rearrangements only. Some clones are missing; in checked studies, unresolved V genes explain under half, and the rest has no known cause. For V, J and clone size, that table is used; D and trimming come from the DNA. This sample is represented by about 82,000 clones; about 78% of them were singletons. The ten largest make up 3.3% of the sample.

The cohort was made up of under 800 healthy bone marrow donors. All cohort members were sampled while nominally healthy, although unrecorded immune exposures were likely present. The donor was CMV seronegative and belonged to the group of 352 seronegative cohort members. Each donor provided a peripheral blood sample, and peripheral blood mononuclear cells were used for TCR beta sequencing. The Qiagen DNeasy Blood Extraction Kit was used to extract genomic DNA from the blood cell samples. CDR1 and CDR2, looked up from the germline V gene (reference sequence), are GTSNPN and SVGIG. Its CDR3 holds 12 amino acids, cysteine through phenylalanine. The DNA shown is the 36-base CDR3, in frame from base 1. After removal of 3 bases from V and 7 bases from J, the junction retains 4 bases not matched to a gene.

Sequencing was performed on PBMCs. The clonotype comes from a man aged 50-59 years in good health and CMV-seronegative. This chain is built from TRBV30 and TRBJ1-2, and TRBD1 matches 8 of the central bases. The nucleotides read TGTGCCTGGAGGGGACAGGCTGGTGGCTACACCTTC. It translates to CAWRGQAGGYTF.